Each of the 13 T cell receptor beta chains below was sequenced from the same sample in a study of T cells after yellow fever vaccination. TCRdb recomputed calls from the 5' RACE reads with MiXCR, one row per CDR3 protein. The data show 250,000 to 300,000 distinct CDR3 sequences, over 4.5% seen once. This specimen consisted of CD4+ T cells sorted from PBMCs, obtained on the day of the yellow fever booster vaccination. The receptors were gathered from a man younger than 35 who received the YFV17D yellow fever vaccine.

In its sample, this clonotype was seen once. Given the absence of the conserved phenylalanine or tryptophan at the CDR3 end, a read error is likely. This chain connects TRBV20-1 to TRBJ2-5; TRBD2 agrees at 7 bases. CDR1 is DFQATT and CDR2 is SNEGSKA in the germline V gene (reference sequence). The CDR3 totals 15 residues. With 5 bases clipped from V and 1 base from J, the junction kept 10 bases outside the gene matches. The CDR3 DNA is TGCAGTGCTTCTTTTGGGGGAGGGTTCCAAGAGACCCAGTACCTC. Amino acids: CSASFGGGFQETQYL.

The gene calls are TRBV7-2 and TRBJ1-2, with D unclear. Trimming pared 6 bases from V and 2 bases from J, leaving 10 bases between. The CDR3 is 13 residues long. Germline-derived CDR1 and CDR2 are SGHTA and FQGNSA. The CDR3 region is CASSQDANYGYTF. The DNA for the CDR3 is TGTGCCAGCAGTCAGGACGCGAACTATGGCTACACCTTC. The whole variable domain, remainder taken from reference TRBV7-2 and TRBJ1-2, is GAGVSQSPSNKVTEKGKDVELRCDPISGHTALYWYRQSLGQGLEFLIYFQGNSAPDKSGLPSDRFSAERTGGSVSTLTIQRTQQEDSAVYLCASSQDANYGYTFGSGTRLTVV.

This clonotype was counted many times. The DNA of the CDR3 is TGCAGCGTCGGGGACAGGGACGAGCAGTACTTC. Its protein product is CSVGDRDEQYF. The chain joins TRBV29-1 to TRBJ2-7; TRBD1 aligns across 9 bases. The junction had 2 bases not matched to a gene; V was cut back by 6 bases and J by 5 bases. Germline-derived CDR1 and CDR2 are SQVTM and ANQGSEA. The CDR3 contains 11 residues.

This clonotype was seen many times. V and J are TRBV20-1 and TRBJ2-2, with D perhaps matching TRBD2 (6 bases). Germline CDR1 and CDR2: DFQATT and SNEGSKA (reference sequence). This CDR3 has 15 residues. The V end lost 2 bases, the J end lost 0 bases, and 10 bases lay between the germline ends. The CDR3 region has the DNA TGCAGTGCTAGAAGAGGCGGGGCGAACACCGGGGAGCTGTTTTTT. Its protein is CSARRGGANTGELFF.

Many counts were recorded for this clonotype. CDR3 in amino acids: CSAPRQGLVEQYV. CDR3 nucleotide sequence: TGCAGTGCCCCGAGACAGGGTCTCGTCGAGCAGTACGTC. This chain joins TRBV20-1 and TRBJ2-7; 7 nucleotides match TRBD1. This CDR3 region has 13 residues. Germline loops: CDR1 DFQATT, CDR2 SNEGSKA (reference sequence). Unmatched junction bases numbered 11, after V lost 6 bases and J lost 6 bases.

The chain employs TRBV7-2 and TRBJ2-2; D tentatively reads TRBD1 or TRBD2 (5 bases each). V dropped 5 bases and J dropped 2 bases, with 9 bases sitting between them. Germline V gives CDR1 SGHTA, CDR2 FQGNSA. The length of the CDR3 is 14 residues. CDR3 residues: CASSGGPNTGELFF. The CDR3 DNA follows: TGTGCCAGCAGCGGGGGTCCCAACACCGGGGAGCTGTTTTTT.

This clonotype showed up just a few times. This sequence joins TRBV28 and TRBJ2-5; D not certain. Per germline, CDR1 MDHEN and CDR2 SYDVKM. Trimming removed 6 bases at V and 3 bases at J, with 11 bases between. This CDR3 is 13 amino acids long. CDR3 bases: TGTGCCAGCAGCCGGGTCCTGGAAGAGACCCAGTACTTC. It codes for CASSRVLEETQYF.

This clonotype was detected only a few times. The V gene is TRBV5-1, the J gene TRBJ1-5; unclear D gene. Germline lookup yields CDR1 SGHRS and CDR2 YFSETQ. This CDR3 contains 10 residues. Trimming pared 4 bases from V and 5 bases from J, leaving 1 base between. CDR3 DNA sequence: TGCGCCAGCAGCCATCAGCCCCAGCATTTT. Its translation is CASSHQPQHF.

There are a few counts of this clonotype. This chain links TRBV7-2 with TRBJ1-5, with D hard to call. The germline V gene has CDR1 SGHTA and CDR2 FQGNSA. V was cut by 1 base and J by 3 bases, with 4 bases left in between. The CDR3 consists of 13 residues. The chain's CDR3 is CASSLELNQPQHF. In nucleotides, the CDR3 is TGTGCCAGCAGCTTAGAACTCAATCAGCCCCAGCATTTT.

The CDR3 reads CASRPGTRGEKLFF. CDR3 sequence (DNA): TGTGCCAGTAGACCCGGGACCCGGGGTGAAAAACTGTTTTTT. The chain recombines TRBV19 with TRBJ1-4, with a possible D match to TRBD1 (5 bases). The CDR3 has 14 amino acids. V was pared by 6 bases and J by 7 bases, with 15 bases between. Per germline, CDR1 LNHDA and CDR2 SQIVND (reference sequence).

This clonotype was seen more than once but under ten times. The gene calls are TRBV7-9 and TRBJ2-1; 16 bases agree with TRBD2. V dropped 4 bases and J dropped 7; count of bases not matched to a gene: 7. There are 17 residues in the CDR3. From germline, CDR1 is SEHNR and CDR2 FQNEAQ (reference sequence). CDR3 loop: CASSSGTSGGARNEQFF. DNA of the CDR3: TGTGCCAGCAGCTCGGGGACTAGCGGGGGGGCCCGGAATGAGCAGTTCTTC. The whole variable domain, remainder taken from reference TRBV7-9 and TRBJ2-1, is DTGVSQNPRHKITKRGQNVTFRCDPISEHNRLYWYRQTLGQGPEFLTYFQNEAQLEKSRLLSDRFSAERPKGSFSTLEIQRTEQGDSAMYLCASSSGTSGGARNEQFFGPGTRLTVL.

The V and J genes are TRBV7-9 and TRBJ2-7; maybe TRBD1 (6 bases). Germline CDR1 is SEHNR and CDR2 is FQNEAQ (reference sequence). Trimming stripped 5 bases from V and 3 bases from J, with 14 bases between. There are 14 residues in the CDR3. For the CDR3, the DNA is TGTGCCAGCAGCCCCGGGACATTCGACTACGAGCAGTACTTC. Translated: CASSPGTFDYEQYF.

This clonotype was counted many times. The chain uses TRBV29-1 and TRBJ2-3; possible D gene TRBD2, 5 bases. The CDR3 is 12 residues long. Trimming took 3 bases from V and 5 from J, leaving 9 bases between them. The V gene's germline CDR1 is SQVTM and CDR2 ANQGSEA. The CDR3 DNA sequence: TGCAGCGTTGAGAGCAGCGGAGATACGCAGTATTTT. Protein sequence: CSVESSGDTQYF.